Reported below is one T cell receptor (beta chain). What it binds is unknown. A heparinised blood draw that averaged about 116 mL was obtained once from each donor. This sample was taken from a study of beta chain features in type 1 diabetes. The study reverse transcribed the entire isolated RNA, so it sequenced expressed TCRB transcripts. The data were produced by immunoSEQ multiplex PCR, yet TCRdb's version contains in-frame clones alone and is incomplete. The sample has 40,000 to 50,000 clones, 66% seen once. The CDR3 covers 13 residues. From germline, CDR1 is LNHDA and CDR2 SQIVND (reference sequence). With 7 bases removed from V and 4 bases from J, the gap between germline ends came to 13 bases. Notes on the study in general: Patients with Type 1 diabetes showed moderately but significantly shorter TCRB CDR3s in all four CD4+ subsets.

This sequence joins TRBV19 and TRBJ1-2, with D tentatively TRBD1 (5 bases). The specimen was Tregs from blood. The clonotype comes from a young man with type 1 diabetes. Some clones in this sample may be carry-over from other donors' samples. The CDR3 sequence is CASTRGEAYGYTF. The CDR3 coding sequence is TGTGCCAGTACCCGAGGGGAGGCCTATGGCTACACCTTC.